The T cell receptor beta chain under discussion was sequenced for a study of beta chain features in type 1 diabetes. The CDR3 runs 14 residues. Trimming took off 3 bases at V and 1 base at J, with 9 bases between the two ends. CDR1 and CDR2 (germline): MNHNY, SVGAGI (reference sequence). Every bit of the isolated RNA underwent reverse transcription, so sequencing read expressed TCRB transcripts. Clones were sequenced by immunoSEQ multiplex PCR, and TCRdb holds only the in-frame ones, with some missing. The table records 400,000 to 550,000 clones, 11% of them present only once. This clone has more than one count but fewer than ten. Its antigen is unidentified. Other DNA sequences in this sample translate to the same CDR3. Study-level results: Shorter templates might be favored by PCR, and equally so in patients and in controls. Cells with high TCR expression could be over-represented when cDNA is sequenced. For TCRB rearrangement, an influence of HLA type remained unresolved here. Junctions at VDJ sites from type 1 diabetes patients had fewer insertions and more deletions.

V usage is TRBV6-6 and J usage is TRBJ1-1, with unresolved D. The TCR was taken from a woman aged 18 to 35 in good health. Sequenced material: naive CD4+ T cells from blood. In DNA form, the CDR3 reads TGTGCCAGCAGTTATAGTCAAGGGAACACTGAAGCTTTCTTT. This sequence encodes CASSYSQGNTEAFF.